Sequencing of this T cell receptor (beta chain) was carried out in a study of naive and memory T cell subsets. Study-level results: A clonotype means one alpha or beta sequence, not an alpha/beta pair. TCR abundance followed a power law differing between naive and memory subsets. Possibly reflecting memory cells re-expressing CD45RA, a few larger clonotypes occurred in naive repertoires, especially CD8.

CDR1 and CDR2 (germline): MNHEY, SVGAGI. This CDR3 has 16 residues. V was pared by 5 bases and J by 0 bases, with 2 bases of the junction left unmatched. Both TRBC1 and TRBC2 were covered by a beta constant-region primer of two equimolar oligonucleotides. The ligated cDNA underwent four PCR rounds using SP2 and nested alpha and beta constant-region primers. A 12-nucleotide UMI and the SP2 primer were added to the cDNA 3' end by oligonucleotide ligation. TCRdb fed the UMI-ligation and nested PCR reads into MiXCR, producing one record per CDR3 protein. The sample yields 140,000 to 150,000 distinct CDR3 sequences, approximately 22% seen once. Four subsets defined by CD45RA and CD27 were sorted after CD3, CD4, CD8 and live/dead staining. This clonotype was counted only a few times. Its target is not known.

The chain recombines TRBV6-5 with TRBJ2-2; 11 nucleotides agree with TRBD2. Sequenced: naive CD4+ T cells from blood. The source is a human donor in good health. The CDR3 reads CASSRLAGSNTGELFF. As DNA, the CDR3 is TGTGCCAGCAGTAGACTAGCGGGGTCGAACACCGGGGAGCTGTTTTTT.